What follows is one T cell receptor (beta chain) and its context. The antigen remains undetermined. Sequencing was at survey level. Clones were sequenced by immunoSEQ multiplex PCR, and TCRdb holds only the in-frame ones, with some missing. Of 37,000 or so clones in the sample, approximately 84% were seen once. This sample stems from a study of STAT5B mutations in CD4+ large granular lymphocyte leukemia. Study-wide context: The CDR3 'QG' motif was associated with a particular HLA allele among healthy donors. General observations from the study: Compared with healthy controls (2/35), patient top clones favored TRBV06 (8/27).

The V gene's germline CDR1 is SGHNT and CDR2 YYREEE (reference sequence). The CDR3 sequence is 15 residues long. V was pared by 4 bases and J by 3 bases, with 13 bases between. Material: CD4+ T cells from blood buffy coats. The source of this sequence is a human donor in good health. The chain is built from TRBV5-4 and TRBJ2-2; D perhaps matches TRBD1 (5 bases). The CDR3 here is CASSKIDRDTGELFF. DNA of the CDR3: TGTGCCAGCAGCAAAATTGACAGAGACACCGGGGAGCTGTTTTTT.